Below, one T cell receptor beta chain is given with its context. Antigen specificity is unknown. One end of the junction fails to match germline, which may point to a read error. The germline V gene has CDR1 SGHAT and CDR2 FQNNGV. This CDR3 has 13 residues. Sample-barcoded 5' priming and a J-beta primer mix drove a second PCR of about 6 to 12 cycles. TCRdb reprocessed the 5' RACE reads with MiXCR, giving one entry per CDR3 protein. The table shows roughly 700,000 distinct CDR3 sequences, with 20% to 25% occurring only once. The record originates from a study of blood T cells in healthy people across ages. Findings and caveats of the study: Diversity of TCR beta correlated strongly with naive T cell percentage.

This same sample was also part of a study on T cells of mothers and their children. This second report adds: RNA was extracted, and all of it went into cDNA synthesis at around 1.5 ug per 15 ul.

This TCR derives from a boy between 10 and 17 years old in good health. Sequencing was carried out using blood. This chain connects TRBV11-2 to TRBJ2-5; D is ambiguous. The CDR3 region has the DNA TGTGCCGGCAGCTTGTCGTTCCAAGAGACCCAGTACTTC. Its translation: CAGSLSFQETQYF. Full variable domain (rest looked up from reference TRBV11-2 and TRBJ2-5): EAGVAQSPRYKIIEKRQSVAFWCNPISGHATLYWYQQILGQGPKLLIQFQNNGVVDDSQLPKDRFSAERLKGVDSTLKIQPAKLEDSAVYLCAGSLSFQETQYFGPGTRLLVL.